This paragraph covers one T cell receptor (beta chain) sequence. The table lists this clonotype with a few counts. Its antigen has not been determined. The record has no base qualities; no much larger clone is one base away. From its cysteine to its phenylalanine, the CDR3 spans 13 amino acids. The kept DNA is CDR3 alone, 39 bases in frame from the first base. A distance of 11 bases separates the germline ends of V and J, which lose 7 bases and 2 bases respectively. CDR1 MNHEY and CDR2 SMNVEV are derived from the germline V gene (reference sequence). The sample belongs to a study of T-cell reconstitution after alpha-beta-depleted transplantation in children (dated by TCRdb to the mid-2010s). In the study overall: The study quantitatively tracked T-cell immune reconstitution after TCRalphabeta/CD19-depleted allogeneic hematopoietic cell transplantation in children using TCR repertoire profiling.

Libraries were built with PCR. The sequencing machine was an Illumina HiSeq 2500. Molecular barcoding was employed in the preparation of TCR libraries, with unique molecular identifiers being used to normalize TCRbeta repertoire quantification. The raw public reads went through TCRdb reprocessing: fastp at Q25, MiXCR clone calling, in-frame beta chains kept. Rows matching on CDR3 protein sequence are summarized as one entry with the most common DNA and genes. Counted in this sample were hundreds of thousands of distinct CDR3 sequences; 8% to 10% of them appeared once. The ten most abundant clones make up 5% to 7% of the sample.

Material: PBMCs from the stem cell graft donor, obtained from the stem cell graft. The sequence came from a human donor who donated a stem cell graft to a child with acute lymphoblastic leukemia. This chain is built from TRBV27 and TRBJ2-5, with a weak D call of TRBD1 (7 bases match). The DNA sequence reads TGTGCCAGCACCAGGGGGGATCAAGAGACCCAGTACTTC. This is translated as CASTRGDQETQYF.